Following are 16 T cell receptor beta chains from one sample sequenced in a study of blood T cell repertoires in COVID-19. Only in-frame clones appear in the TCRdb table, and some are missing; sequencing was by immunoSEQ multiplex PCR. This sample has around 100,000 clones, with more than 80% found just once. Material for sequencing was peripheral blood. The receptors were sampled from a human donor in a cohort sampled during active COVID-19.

The CDR3 is CASSLSDRNEAFF. CDR3 nucleotides: TGTGCCAGCAGCCTCTCGGACAGAAATGAAGCTTTCTTT. The chain carries TRBV16 and TRBJ1-1; D perhaps matches TRBD1 (6 bases). Trimming shortened V by 4 bases and J by 7 bases, and 13 bases separated the two germline ends. The CDR3 loop spans 13 amino acids. In germline, CDR1 is KGHSY, CDR2 FQNENV.

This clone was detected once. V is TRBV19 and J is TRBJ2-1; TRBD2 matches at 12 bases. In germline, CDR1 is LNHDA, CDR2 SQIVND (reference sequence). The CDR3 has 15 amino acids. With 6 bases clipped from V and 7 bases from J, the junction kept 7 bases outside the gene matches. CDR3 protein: CASRTGTSGLNEQFF. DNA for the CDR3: TGTGCCAGTAGGACAGGGACTAGCGGGCTTAATGAGCAGTTCTTC.

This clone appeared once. In nucleotides, the CDR3 is TGTGCCAGCAGCGTATTACAGGGGGCAGGAGGCTACACCTTC. Translation: CASSVLQGAGGYTF. The chain is built from TRBV9 and TRBJ1-2, with 9 positions matching TRBD1. The trim removed 1 base at V and 8 bases at J, leaving 6 bases unmatched. The germline CDR1 and CDR2 sequences are SGDLS and YYNGEE. The CDR3 spans 14 residues.

The CDR3 loop reads CASSKGGVPYEQYF. The CDR3 coding sequence is TGTGCCAGCAGTAAAGGGGGCGTCCCCTACGAGCAGTACTTC. The V gene is TRBV5-4, the J gene TRBJ2-7; 7 bases map to TRBD1. Trimming cost V 5 bases and J 2 bases; bases outside gene matches: 7. The germline V gene encodes CDR1 SGHNT and CDR2 YYREEE (reference sequence). The CDR3 length is 14 residues.

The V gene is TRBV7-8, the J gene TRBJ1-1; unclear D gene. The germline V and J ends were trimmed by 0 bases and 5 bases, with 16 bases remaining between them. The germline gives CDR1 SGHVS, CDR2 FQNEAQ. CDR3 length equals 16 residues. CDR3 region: CASSLARFGLETEAFF. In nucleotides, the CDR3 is TGTGCCAGCAGCTTAGCGCGGTTTGGCCTGGAGACTGAAGCTTTCTTT.

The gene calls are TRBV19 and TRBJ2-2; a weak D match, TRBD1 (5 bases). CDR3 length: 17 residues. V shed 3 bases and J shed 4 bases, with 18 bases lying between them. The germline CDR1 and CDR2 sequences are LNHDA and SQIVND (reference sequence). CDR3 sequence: CASSMVKGLVGTGELFF. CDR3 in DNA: TGTGCCAGTAGTATGGTCAAGGGGCTGGTGGGCACCGGGGAGCTGTTTTTT.

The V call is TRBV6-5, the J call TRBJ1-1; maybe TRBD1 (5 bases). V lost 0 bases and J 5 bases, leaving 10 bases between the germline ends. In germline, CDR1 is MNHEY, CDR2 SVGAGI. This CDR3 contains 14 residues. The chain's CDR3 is CASSYSGGTTEAFF. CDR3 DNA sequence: TGTGCCAGCAGTTACTCGGGGGGGACTACTGAAGCTTTCTTT.

CDR3 region: CASSYGRGTDTQYF. CDR3 in DNA: TGTGCCAGCAGTTACGGGAGGGGCACAGATACGCAGTATTTT. This sequence joins TRBV6-2 or TRBV6-3 and TRBJ2-3, with 7 bases identical to TRBD2. Per the germline V gene, CDR1 is MNHEY and CDR2 is SVGEGT. The CDR3 is 14 residues long. The V and J ends lost 2 bases and 1 base, in that order; junction bases with no gene match: 0.

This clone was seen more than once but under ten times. The CDR3 sequence is CASRGTSGGVNTGELFF. CDR3 coding DNA: TGTGCCAGCAGAGGGACTAGCGGGGGAGTGAACACCGGGGAGCTGTTTTTT. The V and J genes are TRBV2 and TRBJ2-2; 14 bases fit TRBD2. Germline CDR1 and CDR2: SNHLY and FYNNEI. The CDR3 consists of 17 residues. Germline trimming cut 6 bases from V and 1 base from J; bases unmatched to any gene: 4.

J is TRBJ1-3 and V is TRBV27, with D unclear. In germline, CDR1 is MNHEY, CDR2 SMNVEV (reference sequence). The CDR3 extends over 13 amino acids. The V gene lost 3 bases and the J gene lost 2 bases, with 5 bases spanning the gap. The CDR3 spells CASSLRAGNTIYF. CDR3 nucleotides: TGTGCCAGCAGTTTGAGGGCTGGAAACACCATATATTTT.

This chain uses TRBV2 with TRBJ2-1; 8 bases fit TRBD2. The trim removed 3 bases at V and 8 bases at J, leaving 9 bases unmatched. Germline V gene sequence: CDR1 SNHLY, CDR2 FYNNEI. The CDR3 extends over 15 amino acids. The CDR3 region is CASSDVGGARDEQFF. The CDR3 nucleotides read TGTGCCAGCAGTGATGTCGGGGGGGCCAGGGATGAGCAGTTCTTC.

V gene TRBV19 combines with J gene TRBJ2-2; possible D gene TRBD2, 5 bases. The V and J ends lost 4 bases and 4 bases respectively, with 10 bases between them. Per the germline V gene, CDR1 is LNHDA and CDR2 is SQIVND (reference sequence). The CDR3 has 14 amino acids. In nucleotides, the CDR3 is TGTGCCAGTAGTAGAACTGCGGGCACCGGGGAGCTGTTTTTT. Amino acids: CASSRTAGTGELFF.

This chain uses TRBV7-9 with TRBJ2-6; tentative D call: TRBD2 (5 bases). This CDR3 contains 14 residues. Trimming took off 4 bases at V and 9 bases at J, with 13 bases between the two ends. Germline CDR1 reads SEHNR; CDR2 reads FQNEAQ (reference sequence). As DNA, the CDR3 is TGTGCCAGCAGCTCGGGATTCAATCTCAACGTCCTGACTTTC. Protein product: CASSSGFNLNVLTF. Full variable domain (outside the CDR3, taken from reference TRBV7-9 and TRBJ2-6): DTGVSQNPRHKITKRGQNVTFRCDPISEHNRLYWYRQTLGQGPEFLTYFQNEAQLEKSRLLSDRFSAERPKGSFSTLEIQRTEQGDSAMYLCASSSGFNLNVLTFGAGSRLTVL.

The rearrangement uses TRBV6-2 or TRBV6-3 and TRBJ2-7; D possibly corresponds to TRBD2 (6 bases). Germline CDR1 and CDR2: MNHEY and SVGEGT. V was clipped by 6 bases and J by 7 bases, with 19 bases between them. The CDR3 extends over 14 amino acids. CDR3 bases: TGTGCCAGCAGCCAAAACGGGGGTCTAAGGGAGCAGTACTTC. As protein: CASSQNGGLREQYF.

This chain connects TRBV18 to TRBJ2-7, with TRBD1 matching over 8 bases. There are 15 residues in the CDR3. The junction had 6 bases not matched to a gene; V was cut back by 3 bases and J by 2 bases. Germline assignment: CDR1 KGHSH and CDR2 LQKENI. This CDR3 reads CASSPDREPPYEQYF. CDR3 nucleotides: TGTGCCAGCTCACCGGACAGGGAACCCCCCTACGAGCAGTACTTC.

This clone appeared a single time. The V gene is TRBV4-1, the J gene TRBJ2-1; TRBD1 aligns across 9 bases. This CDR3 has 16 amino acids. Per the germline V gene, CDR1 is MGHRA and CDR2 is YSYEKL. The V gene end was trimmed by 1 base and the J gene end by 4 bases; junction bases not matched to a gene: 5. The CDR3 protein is CASSQGRTGEYNEQFF. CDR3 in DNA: TGCGCCAGCAGCCAAGGCCGGACAGGGGAATACAATGAGCAGTTCTTC.